These T cell receptor beta chains were read from a single sample in a study of early T cells in non-severe SARS-CoV-2 infection. One entry per CDR3 protein results from TCRdb running MiXCR on the 5' RACE reads. The data show tens of thousands of distinct CDR3 sequences, 4.6% seen once. The input for sequencing was whole blood, taken at baseline. These receptors came from an adult who was a healthcare worker with PCR-confirmed SARS-CoV-2 infection or an uninfected control (not recorded which). The CDR3 runs from the conserved cysteine through the conserved F or W. The D gene is left open where the match is weak. Clone size is given as how often the clone was seen (once, few, many) or a class if it is expanded.

TRBJ2-1,once,TRBV7-9,.,TGTGCCAGCAGCTTAGTTGCAGGTGACAATGAGCAGTTCTTC,CASSLVAGDNEQFF
TRBJ2-5,many,TRBV12-3/TRBV12-4,TRBD2,TGTGCCAGCAGTTTCCTCTCTCGCGGGGGGGAGACCCAGTACTTC,CASSFLSRGGETQYF
TRBJ2-1,many,TRBV19,.,TGTGCCAGTAGTATAAAGCATCAGTACAATGAGCAGTTCTTC,CASSIKHQYNEQFF
TRBJ2-2,many,TRBV5-1,.,TGCGCCAGCAGCCCGCCCACAGGGACCGGGGAGCTGTTTTTT,CASSPPTGTGELFF
TRBJ1-4,many,TRBV6-6,.,TGTGCCACCCCGGGGGCCCTCGGGACCGGACGTGAAAAACTGTTTTTT,CATPGALGTGREKLFF
TRBJ1-2,few,TRBV6-5,.,TGTGCCAGCAGTGACTCCCGGACGGCCTATGGCTACACCTTC,CASSDSRTAYGYTF
TRBJ2-7,many,TRBV29-1,.,TGCAGCGCCGCCCGTGCACAATCCTACGAGCAGTACTTC,CSAARAQSYEQYF
TRBJ2-3,many,TRBV27,.,TGTGCCAGCAGTTTATCGACGGACAGCCACCCTCGGCCAAGCACAGATACGCAGTATTTT,CASSLSTDSHPRPSTDTQYF
TRBJ1-4,many,TRBV6-5,.,TGTGCCAGCAGTGGCCGACAGGCGGCCAGTGAAAAACTGTTTTTT,CASSGRQAASEKLFF
TRBJ2-7,few,TRBV7-6,.,TGTGCCAGCAGCTTATCCCTTCTTTCTCCGGGACCGACTACCTACGAGCAGTACTTC,CASSLSLLSPGPTTYEQYF
TRBJ2-5,many,TRBV21-1,.,TGTGCCAAAGGGAGGGAGGTGGAAGAGACCCAGTACTTC,CAKGREVEETQYF